This T cell receptor (beta chain) was sequenced in a study of cytomegalovirus exposure and HLA in healthy donors. The germline V gene encodes CDR1 SGHRS and CDR2 YFSETQ. This CDR3 has 16 residues. The junction had 14 bases not matched to a gene; V was cut back by 5 bases and J by 5 bases. Amplification used 60 Vbeta primers and 13 Jbeta primers. Clones were sequenced by immunoSEQ multiplex PCR, and TCRdb holds only the in-frame ones, with some missing. The table has 150,000 to 200,000 clones, roughly nine tenths seen once. This chain uses TRBV5-1 with TRBJ1-1, with TRBD1 matching 8 bases. This TCR was recovered from a boy between 2 and 10 years old in good health and CMV-seronegative. The material sequenced was PBMCs. For the CDR3, the DNA is TGCGCCAGCAGAATCGGTTCGGGACAGGCGCGGACTGAAGCTTTCTTT. Its protein product is CASRIGSGQARTEAFF.